This is a list of T cell receptor beta chains from one sample in a study of cytomegalovirus exposure and HLA in healthy donors. Method: immunoSEQ multiplex PCR; TCRdb's copy keeps in-frame clones and lacks some. The sample shows about 160,000 clones, approximately 85% of them seen only once. Sequencing was performed on PBMCs. The source of these receptors is a man aged 18 to 35 in good health and CMV-seropositive. Each CDR3 is given with its conserved first and last residue. A D gene is named only where the DNA matches it firmly. A clone size is listed for some rows: how often the clone was seen (once, few, many), or a class if it is expanded.

cdr3_length: 13
d_call: TRBD1
j_call: TRBJ1-6
v_call: TRBV2
clone_size: -
cdr3_nt: TGTGCCGGAGGACAGGATTCTAATTCACCCCTCCACTTT
cdr3_aa: CAGGQDSNSPLHF

cdr3_length: 15
d_call: -
j_call: TRBJ1-5
v_call: TRBV6-1
clone_size: -
cdr3_nt: TGTGCCAGCAGTGGCCCGGGGGGGCCCGGACGGCCCCAGCATTTT
cdr3_aa: CASSGPGGPGRPQHF

cdr3_length: 16
d_call: TRBD2
j_call: TRBJ2-3
v_call: TRBV5-1
clone_size: -
cdr3_nt: TGCGCCAGCAGCTTGGCTAGCGGGGCTAGCACAGATACGCAGTATTTT
cdr3_aa: CASSLASGASTDTQYF

cdr3_length: 12
d_call: -
j_call: TRBJ2-1
v_call: TRBV19
clone_size: -
cdr3_nt: TGTGCCAGTAGTCGTAGGGGGAATGAGCAGTTCTTC
cdr3_aa: CASSRRGNEQFF

cdr3_length: 17
d_call: -
j_call: TRBJ2-3
v_call: TRBV2
clone_size: -
cdr3_nt: TGTGCCAGCAGTGAAGGCCTAAGTATGTATAGCACAGATACGCAGTATTTT
cdr3_aa: CASSEGLSMYSTDTQYF

cdr3_length: 15
d_call: TRBD1
j_call: TRBJ1-1
v_call: TRBV19
clone_size: -
cdr3_nt: TGTGCCAGTAGAAAACGGACAGGGGGCGGCACTGAAGCTTTCTTT
cdr3_aa: CASRKRTGGGTEAFF

cdr3_length: 17
d_call: TRBD1
j_call: TRBJ1-2
v_call: TRBV18
clone_size: -
cdr3_nt: TGTGCCAGCTCAGTCGGTGTTGGACAGGGAAAAAACTATGGCTACACCTTC
cdr3_aa: CASSVGVGQGKNYGYTF

cdr3_length: 16
d_call: TRBD1
j_call: TRBJ1-3
v_call: TRBV7-2
clone_size: -
cdr3_nt: TGTGCCAGCAGCTTACAGGGGGTTGCCTCTGGAAACACCATATATTTT
cdr3_aa: CASSLQGVASGNTIYF

cdr3_length: 13
d_call: -
j_call: TRBJ2-1
v_call: TRBV5-6
clone_size: -
cdr3_nt: TGTGCCAGCAGTTTGACAGTCTACAATGAGCAGTTCTTC
cdr3_aa: CASSLTVYNEQFF

cdr3_length: 15
d_call: TRBD2
j_call: TRBJ2-7
v_call: TRBV6-1
clone_size: -
cdr3_nt: TGTGCCAGCAGTGGTGAAGCGGGGGGGCCGGGGGAGCAGTACTTC
cdr3_aa: CASSGEAGGPGEQYF

cdr3_length: 18
d_call: -
j_call: TRBJ1-4
v_call: TRBV4-3
clone_size: -
cdr3_nt: TGCGCCAGCAGCCAAGAACTCGGGGAATTGTTGGCTAATGAAAAACTGTTTTTT
cdr3_aa: CASSQELGELLANEKLFF

cdr3_length: 14
d_call: TRBD2
j_call: TRBJ2-5
v_call: TRBV5-6
clone_size: -
cdr3_nt: TGTGCCAGCACAATAGGGAGGGGCCAAGAGACCCAGTACTTC
cdr3_aa: CASTIGRGQETQYF

cdr3_length: 15
d_call: -
j_call: TRBJ1-5
v_call: TRBV18
clone_size: -
cdr3_nt: TGTGCCAGCTCACCGACCGGACAGCCCAATCAGCCCCAGCATTTT
cdr3_aa: CASSPTGQPNQPQHF

cdr3_length: 15
d_call: -
j_call: TRBJ1-5
v_call: TRBV2
clone_size: -
cdr3_nt: TGTGCCAGCAGTTTACAGAGCCAGGGCAATCAGCCCCAGCATTTT
cdr3_aa: CASSLQSQGNQPQHF

cdr3_length: 14
d_call: -
j_call: TRBJ1-1
v_call: TRBV7-9
clone_size: -
cdr3_nt: TGTGCCAGCAGCCCCCAACAGGTGAACACTGAAGCTTTCTTT
cdr3_aa: CASSPQQVNTEAFF

cdr3_length: 13
d_call: -
j_call: TRBJ2-1
v_call: TRBV6-5
clone_size: -
cdr3_nt: TGTGCCAGCAAATCCGCTAGTTGGGATGAGCAGTTCTTC
cdr3_aa: CASKSASWDEQFF

cdr3_length: 12
d_call: TRBD2
j_call: TRBJ2-5
v_call: TRBV7-2
clone_size: once
cdr3_nt: TGTGCCAGCAGACGGGGGGAAGAGACCCAGTACTTC
cdr3_aa: CASRRGEETQYF

cdr3_length: 17
d_call: TRBD2
j_call: TRBJ2-1
v_call: TRBV7-8
clone_size: -
cdr3_nt: TGTGCCAGCAGCTTGGTAGCGGGGGGGTTTAGTAGGAATGAGCAGTTCTTC
cdr3_aa: CASSLVAGGFSRNEQFF

cdr3_length: 16
d_call: -
j_call: TRBJ2-7
v_call: TRBV6-4
clone_size: -
cdr3_nt: TGTGCCAGCAGTGACTCGCCCGTCCCAGGGATTACCGAGCAGTACTTC
cdr3_aa: CASSDSPVPGITEQYF

cdr3_length: 15
d_call: -
j_call: TRBJ1-6
v_call: TRBV9
clone_size: -
cdr3_nt: TGTGCCAGCAGCGAAGGGGGCTCCTATAATTCACCCCTCCACTTT
cdr3_aa: CASSEGGSYNSPLHF

cdr3_length: 16
d_call: -
j_call: TRBJ1-4
v_call: TRBV7-6
clone_size: -
cdr3_nt: TGTGCCAGCAGCTTAGACGTTGGCGGGGGGCCTGAAAAACTGTTTTTT
cdr3_aa: CASSLDVGGGPEKLFF

cdr3_length: 12
d_call: TRBD1
j_call: TRBJ2-7
v_call: TRBV2
clone_size: -
cdr3_nt: TGTGCCAGCGGATCGGACAGGGGGGGGCAGTACTTC
cdr3_aa: CASGSDRGGQYF

cdr3_length: 13
d_call: TRBD2
j_call: TRBJ2-5
v_call: TRBV2
clone_size: -
cdr3_nt: TGTGCCAGCGGGCGGGGGACTCAAGAGACCCAGTACTTC
cdr3_aa: CASGRGTQETQYF

cdr3_length: 13
d_call: TRBD2
j_call: TRBJ2-1
v_call: TRBV29-1
clone_size: -
cdr3_nt: TGCAGCGCCTTAGCGGGGGGCCGCTATGAGCAGTTCTTC
cdr3_aa: CSALAGGRYEQFF

cdr3_length: 16
d_call: TRBD1
j_call: TRBJ1-2
v_call: TRBV4-3
clone_size: -
cdr3_nt: TGCGCCAGCAGCCAGGGGACAGGGGGCGACGCCTATGGCTACACCTTC
cdr3_aa: CASSQGTGGDAYGYTF

cdr3_length: 12
d_call: -
j_call: TRBJ1-2
v_call: TRBV7-2
clone_size: -
cdr3_nt: TGTGCCAGCAGCAGGCAGGACTATGGCTACACCTTC
cdr3_aa: CASSRQDYGYTF

cdr3_length: 14
d_call: TRBD1
j_call: TRBJ1-5
v_call: TRBV6-5
clone_size: few
cdr3_nt: TGTGCCAGCAGTTACGGGCAGGGGGTGCAGCCCCAGCATTTT
cdr3_aa: CASSYGQGVQPQHF